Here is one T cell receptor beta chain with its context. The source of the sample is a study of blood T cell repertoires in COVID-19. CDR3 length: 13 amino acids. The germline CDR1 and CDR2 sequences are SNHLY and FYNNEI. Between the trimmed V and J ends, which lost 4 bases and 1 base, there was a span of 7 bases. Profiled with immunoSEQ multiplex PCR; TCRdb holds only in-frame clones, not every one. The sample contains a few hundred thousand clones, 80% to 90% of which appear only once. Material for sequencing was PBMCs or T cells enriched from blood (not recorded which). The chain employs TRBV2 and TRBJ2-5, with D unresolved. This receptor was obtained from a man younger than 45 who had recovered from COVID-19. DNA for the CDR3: TGTGCCAGCAGTGGACACGTCCAAGAGACCCAGTACTTC. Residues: CASSGHVQETQYF.